This entry features one T cell receptor beta chain sequence. Antigen specificity is unknown. TCRdb keeps only in-frame clones here, not all; method: immunoSEQ multiplex PCR. The sample lists under 50,000 clones, about 80% occurring once. The entry originates in a study of OX40 agonist ivuxolimab in advanced cancers. About the study: Patients assigned to dose escalation were diagnosed with hepatocellular carcinoma, melanoma, renal cell or head and neck cancer. Broader study findings: There were, on average, more expanded clones in CD8+ T cells than in CD4+. Partial responders at 0.1-3.0 mg/kg had among the lowest clonal expansion.

Germline CDR1 GTSNPN, CDR2 SVGIG (reference sequence). The CDR3 sequence is 11 residues long. The V and J ends lost 2 bases and 5 bases respectively, with 4 bases between them. The receptor was isolated from an adult with an advanced solid tumor such as melanoma, head and neck, liver or kidney cancer. The rearrangement links TRBV30 to TRBJ2-1, with D uncertain. This specimen was CD4+ or CD8+ T cells sorted from blood, taken in a trial of the OX40 agonist ivuxolimab. The CDR3 region has the DNA TGTGCCTGGAGTCAGAACAATGAGCAGTTCTTC. Translation: CAWSQNNEQFF.